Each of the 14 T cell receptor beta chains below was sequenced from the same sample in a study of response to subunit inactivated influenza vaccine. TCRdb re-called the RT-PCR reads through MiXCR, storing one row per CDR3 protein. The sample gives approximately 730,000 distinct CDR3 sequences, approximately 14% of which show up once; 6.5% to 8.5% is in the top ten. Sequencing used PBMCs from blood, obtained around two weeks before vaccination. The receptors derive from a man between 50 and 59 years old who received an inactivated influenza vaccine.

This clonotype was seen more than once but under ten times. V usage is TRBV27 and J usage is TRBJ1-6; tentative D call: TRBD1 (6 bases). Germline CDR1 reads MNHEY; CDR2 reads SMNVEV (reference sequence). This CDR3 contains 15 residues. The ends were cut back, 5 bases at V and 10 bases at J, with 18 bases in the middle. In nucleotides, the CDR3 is TGTGCCAGCAGTCTCATCCGGGACACAAGGTCACCCCTCCACTTT. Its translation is CASSLIRDTRSPLHF.

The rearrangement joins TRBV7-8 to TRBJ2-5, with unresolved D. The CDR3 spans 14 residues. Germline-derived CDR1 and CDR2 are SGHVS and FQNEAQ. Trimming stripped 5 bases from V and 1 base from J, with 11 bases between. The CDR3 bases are TGTGCCAGCAGCAAAGGACGGTTCCAAGAGACCCAGTACTTC. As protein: CASSKGRFQETQYF.

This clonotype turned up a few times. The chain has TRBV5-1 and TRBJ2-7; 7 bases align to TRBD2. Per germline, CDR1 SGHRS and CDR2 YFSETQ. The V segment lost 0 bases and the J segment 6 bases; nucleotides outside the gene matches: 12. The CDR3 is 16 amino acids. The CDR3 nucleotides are TGCGCCAGCAGCTTGGCTGGGGGGGAGTTTTCCCCCGAGCAGTACTTC. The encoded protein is CASSLAGGEFSPEQYF.

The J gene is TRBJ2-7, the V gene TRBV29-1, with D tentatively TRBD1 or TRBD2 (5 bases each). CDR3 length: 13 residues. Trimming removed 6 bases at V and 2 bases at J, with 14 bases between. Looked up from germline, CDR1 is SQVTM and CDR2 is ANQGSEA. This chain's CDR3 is CSVRKPGPYEQYF. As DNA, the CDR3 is TGCAGCGTGCGAAAACCGGGACCCTACGAGCAGTACTTC.

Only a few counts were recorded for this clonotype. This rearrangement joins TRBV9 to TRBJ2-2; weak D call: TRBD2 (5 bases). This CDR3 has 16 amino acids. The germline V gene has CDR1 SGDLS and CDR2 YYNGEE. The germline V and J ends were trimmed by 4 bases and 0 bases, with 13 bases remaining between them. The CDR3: CASSSVVSANTGELFF. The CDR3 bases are TGTGCCAGCAGCTCAGTAGTTAGCGCGAACACCGGGGAGCTGTTTTTT.

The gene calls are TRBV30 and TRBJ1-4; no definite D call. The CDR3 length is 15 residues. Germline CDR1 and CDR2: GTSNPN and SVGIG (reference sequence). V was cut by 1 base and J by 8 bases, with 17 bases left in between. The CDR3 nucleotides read TGTGCCTGGAGTGCAGTAGGGAGGGAAGCCGAAAAACTGTTTTTT. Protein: CAWSAVGREAEKLFF. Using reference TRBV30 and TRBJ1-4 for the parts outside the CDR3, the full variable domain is SQTIHQWPATLVQPVGSPLSLECTVEGTSNPNLYWYRQAAGRGLQLLFYSVGIGQISSEVPQNLSASRPQDRQFILSSKKLLLSDSGFYLCAWSAVGREAEKLFFGSGTQLSVL.

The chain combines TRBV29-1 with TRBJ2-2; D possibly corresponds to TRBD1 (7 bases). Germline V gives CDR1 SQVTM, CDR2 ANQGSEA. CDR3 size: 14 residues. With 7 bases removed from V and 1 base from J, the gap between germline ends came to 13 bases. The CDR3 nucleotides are TGCAGCGCCGCGGGACAGATGAACACCGGGGAGCTGTTTTTT. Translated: CSAAGQMNTGELFF.

In DNA, the CDR3 is TGTGCCAGCAGCTTTCTGACCAGCCACTCTGGGGCCAACGTCCTGACTTTC. Translation: CASSFLTSHSGANVLTF. J is TRBJ2-6 and V is TRBV11-2; D is undetermined. V was cut by 3 bases and J by 0 bases, with 12 bases left in between. The CDR3 sequence is 17 residues long. Germline lookup yields CDR1 SGHAT and CDR2 FQNNGV.

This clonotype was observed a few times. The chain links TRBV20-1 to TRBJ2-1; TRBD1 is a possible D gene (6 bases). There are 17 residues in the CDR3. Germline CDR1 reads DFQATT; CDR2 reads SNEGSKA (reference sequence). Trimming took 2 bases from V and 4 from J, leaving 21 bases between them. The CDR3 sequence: CSARFSLRDTKYNEQFF. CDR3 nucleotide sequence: TGCAGTGCTAGATTCTCGCTCCGGGACACCAAATACAATGAGCAGTTCTTC.

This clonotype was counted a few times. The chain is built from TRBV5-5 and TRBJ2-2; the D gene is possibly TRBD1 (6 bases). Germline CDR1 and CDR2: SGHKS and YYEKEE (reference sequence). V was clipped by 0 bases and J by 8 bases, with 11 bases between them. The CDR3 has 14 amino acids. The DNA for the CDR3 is TGTGCCAGCAGCTTGGCAGGGGTAATGGGGGAGCTGTTTTTT. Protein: CASSLAGVMGELFF. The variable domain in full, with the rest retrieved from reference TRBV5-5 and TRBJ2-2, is DAGVTQSPTHLIKTRGQQVTLRCSPISGHKSVSWYQQVLGQGPQFIFQYYEKEERGRGNFPDRFSARQFPNYSSELNVNALLLGDSALYLCASSLAGVMGELFFGEGSRLTVL.

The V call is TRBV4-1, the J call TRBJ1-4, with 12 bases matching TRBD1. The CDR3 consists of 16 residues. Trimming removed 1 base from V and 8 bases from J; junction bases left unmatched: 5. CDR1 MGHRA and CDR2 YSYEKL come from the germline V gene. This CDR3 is CASSQAAGTGGEKLFF. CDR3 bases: TGCGCCAGCAGCCAAGCCGCCGGGACAGGGGGCGAAAAACTGTTTTTT.

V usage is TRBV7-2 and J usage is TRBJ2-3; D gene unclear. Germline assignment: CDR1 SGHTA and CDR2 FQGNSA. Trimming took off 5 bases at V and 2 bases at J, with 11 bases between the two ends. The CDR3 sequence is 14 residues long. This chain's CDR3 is CASSIDTNTDTQYF. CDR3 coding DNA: TGTGCCAGCAGCATCGACACAAACACAGATACGCAGTATTTT.

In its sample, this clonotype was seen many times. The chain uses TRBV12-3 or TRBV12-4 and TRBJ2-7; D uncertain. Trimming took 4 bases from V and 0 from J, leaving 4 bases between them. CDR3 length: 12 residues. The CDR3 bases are TGTGCCAGCAGTTACGACTCCTACGAGCAGTACTTC. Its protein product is CASSYDSYEQYF.

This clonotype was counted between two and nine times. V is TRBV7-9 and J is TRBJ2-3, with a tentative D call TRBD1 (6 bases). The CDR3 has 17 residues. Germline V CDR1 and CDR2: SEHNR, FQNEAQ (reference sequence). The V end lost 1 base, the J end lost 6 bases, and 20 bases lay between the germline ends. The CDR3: CASSLGWQGTARDTQYF. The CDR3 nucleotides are TGTGCCAGCAGCTTAGGTTGGCAGGGGACCGCCCGGGATACGCAGTATTTT.